A single sample is the source of the 23 T cell receptor beta chains below, sequenced in a study of OX40 agonist ivuxolimab in advanced cancers. The repertoire was sequenced with immunoSEQ multiplex PCR; TCRdb's copy has only in-frame clones and lacks some. In the table there are fewer than 120,000 clones, roughly nine tenths of which are singletons. The specimen comprised CD4+ or CD8+ T cells sorted from blood, sampled in a trial of the OX40 agonist ivuxolimab. The source is an adult with an advanced solid tumor such as melanoma, head and neck, liver or kidney cancer.

The genes are TRBV11-3 and TRBJ2-3; D tentatively reads TRBD1 or TRBD2 (6 bases each). Trimming removed 1 base from V and 0 bases from J, with 11 bases in between. Germline V gene data show CDR1 as SGHNT and CDR2 as YENEEA. The CDR3 has 16 amino acids. The CDR3 loop is CASSLGRGPSTDTQYF. The CDR3 nucleotides read TGTGCCAGCAGCTTAGGTCGGGGGCCCAGCACAGATACGCAGTATTTT.

CDR3 nucleotide sequence: TGTGCCTGGAATCAGGGGGAGCCCGGAAACACCATATATTTT. Its protein is CAWNQGEPGNTIYF. The V call is TRBV30, the J call TRBJ1-3, with TRBD1 matching 7 bases. This CDR3 contains 14 residues. J was trimmed by 4 bases and V by 4 bases; bases with no gene match: 7. The V gene's germline CDR1 is GTSNPN and CDR2 SVGIG (reference sequence).

In this sample, this clone turned up once. The chain couples TRBV30 to TRBJ1-5; D possibly corresponds to TRBD1 (5 bases). V shed 1 base and J shed 11 bases, with 18 bases lying between them. CDR3 length equals 14 residues. Germline V gives CDR1 GTSNPN, CDR2 SVGIG (reference sequence). DNA of the CDR3: TGTGCCTGGAGTGCTGAGGGCGGGGGGTTAGCCCAGCATTTT. Protein product: CAWSAEGGGLAQHF.

The chain joins TRBV15 to TRBJ1-2; D uncertain. Trimming took 5 bases from V and 4 from J, leaving 8 bases between them. Germline V CDR1 and CDR2: LNHNV, YYDKDF (reference sequence). The CDR3 is made up of 12 amino acids. CDR3 nucleotide sequence: TGTGCCACCAGCTATTCGGGCTATGGCTACACCTTC. Translated: CATSYSGYGYTF.

The count of this clone is one. The rearrangement uses TRBV11-3 and TRBJ2-3; TRBD2 matches at 10 bases. CDR3 length: 16 amino acids. With V trimmed by 5 bases and J by 2 bases, 7 bases remained unmatched. Per germline, CDR1 SGHNT and CDR2 YENEEA. The CDR3 sequence: CASSASSGGYTDTQYF. CDR3 nucleotide sequence: TGTGCCAGCAGCGCTTCTAGCGGGGGTTACACAGATACGCAGTATTTT.

This sequence joins TRBV30 and TRBJ2-5; 10 bases are a match to TRBD1. The junction had 2 bases not matched to a gene; V was cut back by 0 bases and J by 4 bases. Germline V gives CDR1 GTSNPN, CDR2 SVGIG (reference sequence). The CDR3 extends over 14 amino acids. In DNA form, the CDR3 reads TGTGCCTGGAGTGTTGGACAGGGGGGAGAGACCCAGTACTTC. Translating gives CAWSVGQGGETQYF.

The chain joins TRBV5-6 to TRBJ2-5; tentatively, D is TRBD2 (7 bases). The CDR3 runs to 17 residues. Trimming removed 0 bases from V and 0 bases from J, with 15 bases in between. The germline V gene has CDR1 SGHDT and CDR2 YYEEEE. CDR3 bases: TGTGCCAGCAGCTTGGAGGGGGGGGCTCAGTACCAAGAGACCCAGTACTTC. Residues: CASSLEGGAQYQETQYF.

This clone was recorded once. The genes are TRBV30 and TRBJ2-1; D perhaps matches TRBD2 (5 bases). CDR3 size: 15 residues. Germline CDR1 GTSNPN, CDR2 SVGIG (reference sequence). Trimming took 2 bases from V and 7 from J, leaving 18 bases between them. CDR3 DNA: TGTGCCTGGAGTTTAACTAGGAACTCTTGGAATGAGCAGTTCTTC. Its protein is CAWSLTRNSWNEQFF.

Worth noting for this clone: Relative to the germline gene, one junction end is altered; a read error may explain this. The gene calls are TRBV7-2 and TRBJ2-1; D might be TRBD1 or TRBD2, each matching 5 bases. Germline CDR1 reads SGHTA; CDR2 reads FQGNSA. The CDR3 runs 14 residues. This CDR3 is CASSNHGAPGEQLF. In nucleotides, the CDR3 is TGTGCCAGCAGCAACCACGGGGCTCCCGGCGAGCAGCTCTTC. The variable domain in full, completed from reference TRBV7-2 and TRBJ2-1, reads GAGVSQSPSNKVTEKGKDVELRCDPISGHTALYWYRQSLGQGLEFLIYFQGNSAPDKSGLPSDRFSAERTGGSVSTLTIQRTQQEDSAVYLCASSNHGAPGEQLFGPGTRLTVL.

The gene calls are TRBV6-5 and TRBJ1-5; no clear D. This CDR3 spans 15 amino acids. The ends were cut back, 0 bases at V and 1 base at J, with 7 bases in the middle. The germline V gene encodes CDR1 MNHEY and CDR2 SVGAGI. This CDR3 reads CASSYSLDSNQPQHF. The CDR3, as DNA: TGTGCCAGCAGTTACTCTTTAGACAGCAATCAGCCCCAGCATTTT.

The chain carries TRBV7-2 and TRBJ1-5; unclear D gene. This CDR3 has 16 residues. CDR1 and CDR2 from the germline V gene are SGHTA and FQGNSA. V was trimmed by 5 bases and J by 5 bases, leaving 19 bases between them. The CDR3 loop reads CASSGRGFLGDQPQHF. Here the CDR3 DNA reads TGTGCCAGCAGCGGACGGGGTTTCCTCGGGGATCAGCCCCAGCATTTT.

The V call is TRBV6-6, the J call TRBJ1-1, with TRBD1 matching 9 bases. The CDR3 runs to 14 residues. Germline loops: CDR1 MNHNY, CDR2 SVGAGI (reference sequence). Unmatched junction bases numbered 9, after V lost 6 bases and J lost 7 bases. CDR3 DNA sequence: TGTGCCAGCAGGTTACAGGGGGCGAAGGGTGAAGCTTTCTTT. It specifies CASRLQGAKGEAFF.

The V gene is TRBV4-2, the J gene TRBJ2-1, with TRBD2 matching over 11 bases. This CDR3 region has 16 residues. Germline-derived CDR1 and CDR2 are LGHNA and YNFKEQ. J lost 4 bases, V lost 3 bases, and 5 bases had no gene match. The chain's CDR3 is CASSQELAGVYNEQFF. CDR3 nucleotides: TGTGCCAGCAGCCAGGAACTAGCGGGAGTATACAATGAGCAGTTCTTC.

Of note for this clone: Within the sample, other DNA sequences also encode this same CDR3. This chain's CDR3 is CASSPSSTENEKLFF. CDR3 nucleotides: TGTGCCAGCAGCCCCTCCTCGACCGAGAATGAAAAACTGTTTTTT. The chain couples TRBV7-6 to TRBJ1-4, with D hard to call. Between the trimmed V and J ends, which lost 5 bases and 5 bases, there was a span of 15 bases. The germline CDR1 and CDR2 sequences are SGHVS and FNYEAQ. The CDR3 is 15 residues long.

This chain uses TRBV19 with TRBJ1-2, with 8 positions matching TRBD1. The V gene end was trimmed by 4 bases and the J gene end by 6 bases; junction bases not matched to a gene: 7. Germline CDR1 reads LNHDA; CDR2 reads SQIVND (reference sequence). The CDR3 contains 14 residues. CDR3 amino acids: CASSTPGQAHGYTF. CDR3 DNA sequence: TGTGCCAGTAGTACGCCGGGACAGGCGCATGGCTACACCTTC.

Details on this clone: Compared with germline, one end of the junction differs, possibly owing to a read error. The chain has TRBV4-1 and TRBJ1-5; D is possibly TRBD1 (6 bases). The germline V gene encodes CDR1 MGHRA and CDR2 YSYEKL. The CDR3 consists of 18 residues. In DNA, the CDR3 is TGCGCCAGCAGCGAAGAGGTTCTACAGGGCTTTCGCAATCAGCCCCAGCATTTT. The encoded protein is CASSEEVLQGFRNQPQHF.

The chain couples TRBV5-1 to TRBJ2-1; TRBD1 agrees at 7 bases. Germline CDR1 reads SGHRS; CDR2 reads YFSETQ. CDR3 length equals 15 residues. J gave up 4 bases and V 0 bases, and 4 bases lay outside the gene matches. CDR3 bases: TGCGCCAGCAGCTTGGCCGGGACAGCGTACAATGAGCAGTTCTTC. It is translated as CASSLAGTAYNEQFF. The whole variable domain, remainder taken from reference TRBV5-1 and TRBJ2-1, is KAGVTQTPRYLIKTRGQQVTLSCSPISGHRSVSWYQQTPGQGLQFLFEYFSETQRNKGNFPGRFSGRQFSNSRSEMNVSTLELGDSALYLCASSLAGTAYNEQFFGPGTRLTVL.

This chain connects TRBV5-4 to TRBJ2-3; TRBD2 might be the D (6 bases). This CDR3 has 15 residues. The ends were cut back, 4 bases at V and 1 base at J, with 13 bases in the middle. CDR1 and CDR2 (germline): SGHNT, YYREEE (reference sequence). CDR3 residues: CASSQAGHRTDTQYF. CDR3 DNA: TGTGCCAGCAGCCAGGCGGGGCATCGCACAGATACGCAGTATTTT.

The J gene is TRBJ1-1, the V gene TRBV12-2. TRBV12-2 is a documented pseudogene. There are 16 residues in the CDR3. Here the CDR3 reads CASRLGEGRLNTEAFF. The CDR3, as DNA: TGTGCAAGTCGCTTAGGGGAGGGCAGGTTAAACACTGAAGCTTTCTTT.

This clone was seen just once. V gene TRBV28 combines with J gene TRBJ2-6; D is perhaps TRBD1 (7 bases). The CDR3 consists of 17 residues. Germline loops: CDR1 MDHEN, CDR2 SYDVKM. Trimming pared 2 bases from V and 4 bases from J, leaving 15 bases between. CDR3 in amino acids: CASSLTEGALGANVLTF. The CDR3 region has the DNA TGTGCCAGCAGTTTAACGGAGGGGGCGTTGGGGGCCAACGTCCTGACTTTC.

The CDR3, as DNA: TGTGCCAGCAGCAAAGGACCCTCTTTCGGGGACAGGGGGCTATACGAGCAGTACTTC. The encoded protein is CASSKGPSFGDRGLYEQYF. The chain combines TRBV21-1 with TRBJ2-7; the table gives TRBD1 as D, unverified against the DNA. TRBV21-1 represents a pseudogene. The CDR3 has 19 residues.

The rearrangement joins TRBV7-9 to TRBJ2-1; no clear D. Deletions cut 2 bases from V and 5 bases from J, with 13 bases between. The CDR3 contains 15 residues. The germline CDR1 and CDR2 sequences are SEHNR and FQNEAQ (reference sequence). CDR3 nucleotides: TGTGCCAGCAGCTTACGGCTAGTGGAGCACAATGAGCAGTTCTTC. Amino acid sequence: CASSLRLVEHNEQFF.

V usage is TRBV19 and J usage is TRBJ1-5, with 7 bases lining up with TRBD1. The CDR3 consists of 15 residues. V was pared by 3 bases and J by 3 bases, with 5 bases of the junction left unmatched. Germline-derived CDR1 and CDR2 are LNHDA and SQIVND (reference sequence). The CDR3 region is CASSIGQGVNQPQHF. The CDR3 DNA reads as TGTGCCAGTAGTATTGGTCAGGGGGTCAATCAGCCCCAGCATTTT.